The clone carrying this TCR beta chain was counted ten times or more. The antigen is not known. The sample belongs to a study of T cells in Graves' hyperthyroidism and ophthalmopathy. Exclusion followed for patients with uncontrolled infection, other autoimmune disease, pregnancy or lactation. This CDR3 has 17 amino acids. In germline, CDR1 is MDHEN, CDR2 SYDVKM. Trimming took 6 bases from V and 7 from J; bases not matched to a gene: 11. Study findings and constraints: Most thyroid-expanded clonotypes above 0.001 were also found in blood. It was a median around 6 months before onset that the model predicted ophthalmopathy.

Amplified TCR beta CDR3 regions came from RNA transcripts. The primer set for the first-round RT-PCR of the TCR CDR3 was HTBI. A single record per CDR3 protein comes from TCRdb applying MiXCR to the multiplex PCR reads. The data contain over 500,000 distinct CDR3 sequences, less than 15% of them singletons. The TCR sequence derives from a woman aged 40 to 50 with Graves' hyperthyroidism. Material for sequencing was blood. The chain recombines TRBV28 with TRBJ2-1, with 14 nucleotides matching TRBD2. In DNA, the CDR3 is TGTGCCAGCAGGGGGACTAGCGGGAGCGCTAGGGTGAATGAGCAGTTCTTC. It specifies CASRGTSGSARVNEQFF.